This TCR beta chain comes out of a study of blood T cells in healthy people across ages. Germline-derived CDR1 and CDR2 are MNHNS and SASEGT. The CDR3 is 13 residues long. The V and J ends lost 8 bases and 4 bases, in that order; junction bases with no gene match: 6. It was with a sample-barcoded 5' primer and a J-beta primer mix that a second PCR of roughly 6 to 12 cycles was run. TCRdb re-called the 5' RACE reads through MiXCR, storing one row per CDR3 protein. Here the sample spans about 1,800,000 distinct CDR3 sequences, 28% being singletons. About this clonotype itself: The target antigen is unknown.

Overall study results and limits: A strong correlation was seen between TCR beta diversity and naive T cell percentage.

Per individual sample, total RNA of at least 6 micrograms was extracted. This sequence joins TRBV6-1 and TRBJ2-7, with 9 bases identical to TRBD2. The receptor was isolated from a woman in her thirties in good health. Sequenced: blood. The CDR3 nucleotides read TGTGCCAGCCAGGGTCTAGCGGGATACGAGCAGTACTTC. As protein: CASQGLAGYEQYF.